These 17 T cell receptor beta chains were sequenced from one sample in a study of control samples from healthy donors and cancer patients. Profiling relied on immunoSEQ multiplex PCR, and the TCRdb table lists in-frame clones only, not all of them. The sample contains about 220,000 clones, 85% to 95% of which appear only once. The sample consisted of blood. These receptors all stem from a man over 45 in good health.

This chain joins TRBV10-3 and TRBJ2-3; no clear D. The CDR3 contains 14 residues. Trimming pared 5 bases from V and 6 bases from J, leaving 15 bases between. Germline V gene sequence: CDR1 ENHRY, CDR2 SYGVKD. Here the CDR3 reads CAISPGQSWDTQYF. The CDR3 DNA reads TGTGCCATCAGTCCGGGCCAGTCGTGGGATACGCAGTATTTT.

CDR3 in amino acids: CASSLVGTGVTDTQYF. In DNA, the CDR3 is TGTGCCAGCAGCTTAGTCGGGACAGGGGTCACAGATACGCAGTATTTT. The chain employs TRBV11-2 and TRBJ2-3; 10 bases match TRBD1. In germline, CDR1 is SGHAT, CDR2 FQNNGV. There are 16 residues in the CDR3. The junction had 3 bases not matched to a gene; V was cut back by 1 base and J by 2 bases. The full variable domain, completed using reference TRBV11-2 and TRBJ2-3, is EAGVAQSPRYKIIEKRQSVAFWCNPISGHATLYWYQQILGQGPKLLIQFQNNGVVDDSQLPKDRFSAERLKGVDSTLKIQPAKLEDSAVYLCASSLVGTGVTDTQYFGPGTRLTVL.

The gene calls are TRBV7-6 and TRBJ2-3; D not resolved. The V end was cut by 1 base, the J end by 5 bases, with 13 bases between. Per the germline V gene, CDR1 is SGHVS and CDR2 is FNYEAQ. The CDR3 is 15 residues long. The CDR3 loop reads CASSLGPSVRDTQYF. The CDR3 DNA reads as TGTGCCAGCAGCTTAGGGCCCAGCGTCAGAGATACGCAGTATTTT.

The gene calls are TRBV5-1 and TRBJ1-2; 9 bases align to TRBD1. CDR3 length equals 13 residues. Trimming removed 0 bases from V and 6 bases from J; junction bases left unmatched: 0. Germline CDR1 SGHRS, CDR2 YFSETQ. CDR3 nucleotides: TGCGCCAGCAGCTTGGGGACAGGGGATGGCTACACCTTC. This codes for CASSLGTGDGYTF.

The V gene is TRBV5-1, the J gene TRBJ2-3, with TRBD2 matching over 10 bases. This CDR3 spans 17 amino acids. The J segment lost 0 bases and the V segment lost 5 bases, leaving 9 bases of the junction unmatched. Germline lookup yields CDR1 SGHRS and CDR2 YFSETQ. This CDR3 is CASRNRAGGPSTDTQYF. CDR3 coding DNA: TGCGCCAGCAGGAACCGAGCGGGGGGGCCTAGCACAGATACGCAGTATTTT.

This chain connects TRBV6-2 or TRBV6-3 to TRBJ1-1; D remains unclear. V was pared by 5 bases and J by 2 bases, with 12 bases between. In germline, CDR1 is MNHEY, CDR2 SVGEGT. The CDR3 runs to 14 residues. CDR3 bases: TGTGCCAGCAGTCCCTCCCCGGGAAACACTGAAGCTTTCTTT. It is translated as CASSPSPGNTEAFF.

The V call is TRBV6-1, the J call TRBJ2-2; no reliable D call. The CDR3 has 15 residues. Trimming pared 1 base from V and 3 bases from J, leaving 9 bases between. Germline values: CDR1 MNHNS, CDR2 SASEGT. Here the CDR3 DNA reads TGTGCCAGCAGTGAAGAAGGGCGGCACACCGGGGAGCTGTTTTTT. Translating gives CASSEEGRHTGELFF.

This clone was detected a few times. CDR3 amino acids: CATSRDQVRAEAFF. The CDR3, as DNA: TGTGCCACCAGCAGAGATCAAGTAAGGGCTGAAGCTTTCTTT. The chain is built from TRBV15 and TRBJ1-1; D uncertain. V dropped 0 bases and J dropped 6 bases, with 11 bases sitting between them. The CDR3 has 14 amino acids. Germline V CDR1 and CDR2: LNHNV, YYDKDF (reference sequence).

The J gene is TRBJ1-6, the V gene TRBV7-2; weak D call: TRBD1 (5 bases). Per the germline V gene, CDR1 is SGHTA and CDR2 is FQGNSA. There are 16 residues in the CDR3. The V and J ends lost 1 base and 11 bases respectively, with 18 bases between them. CDR3 loop: CASSLGFGGAGAPLHF. The CDR3 nucleotides are TGTGCCAGCAGCTTAGGGTTCGGAGGGGCGGGGGCACCCCTCCACTTT.

The chain is built from TRBV18 and TRBJ1-2; D remains unclear. This CDR3 has 13 residues. Germline CDR1 is KGHSH and CDR2 is LQKENI. V was clipped by 3 bases and J by 4 bases, with 9 bases between them. CDR3 sequence (DNA): TGTGCCAGCTCACCTACAGCTACCTATGGCTACACCTTC. Translation gives CASSPTATYGYTF.

The J gene is TRBJ2-3, the V gene TRBV6-2 or TRBV6-3, with 7 nucleotides matching TRBD1. Germline V gene lookup returns CDR1 MNHEY and CDR2 SVGEGT. With 5 bases clipped from V and 0 bases from J, the junction kept 2 bases outside the gene matches. This CDR3 spans 14 amino acids. CDR3 nucleotide sequence: TGTGCCAGCAGTGGACAGGCTAGCACAGATACGCAGTATTTT. This encodes CASSGQASTDTQYF.

The V call is TRBV19, the J call TRBJ1-5; D remains ambiguous. The CDR3 length is 16 residues. The germline CDR1 and CDR2 sequences are LNHDA and SQIVND (reference sequence). Trimming stripped 1 base from V and 4 bases from J, with 14 bases between. The CDR3 spells CASSIAVAGRNQPQHF. The CDR3 region has the DNA TGTGCCAGTAGTATAGCGGTGGCAGGAAGGAATCAGCCCCAGCATTTT.

With regard to this clone: Mismatch with germline at one junction end may stem from a read error. V usage is TRBV18 and J usage is TRBJ1-4; D might be TRBD1 (5 bases). The germline V gene has CDR1 KGHSH and CDR2 LQKENI. The CDR3 spans 15 residues. The CDR3 region is CASSLQQETHEKLFF. CDR3 nucleotides: TGTGCCAGCTCACTACAACAGGAAACTCATGAAAAACTGTTTTTT.

The rearrangement uses TRBV7-3 and TRBJ1-1; weak D call: TRBD1 (5 bases). CDR3 size: 12 residues. Germline V gives CDR1 SGHTA, CDR2 FQGTGA. V lost 4 bases to trimming and J lost 6 bases, with 9 bases between them. The CDR3 region is CASSSGPAEAFF. For the CDR3, the DNA is TGTGCCAGCAGCTCAGGGCCAGCTGAAGCTTTCTTT.

The chain carries TRBV5-1 and TRBJ1-2, with D maybe TRBD1 (6 bases). The CDR3 is 14 amino acids. Trimming took off 3 bases at V and 8 bases at J, with 17 bases between the two ends. Per the germline V gene, CDR1 is SGHRS and CDR2 is YFSETQ. The CDR3 bases are TGCGCCAGCAGCTGGGGACCGGGGGCGGGGGGCTACACCTTC. Its translation is CASSWGPGAGGYTF.

The gene calls are TRBV7-9 and TRBJ1-5, with unresolved D. V lost 5 bases and J 2 bases, leaving 13 bases between the germline ends. This CDR3 has 15 residues. CDR1 and CDR2 from the germline V gene are SEHNR and FQNEAQ (reference sequence). The CDR3 sequence: CASSGGETRNQPQHF. The CDR3 DNA follows: TGTGCCAGCAGCGGAGGAGAGACCCGCAATCAGCCCCAGCATTTT.

The J gene is TRBJ1-2, the V gene TRBV7-8; D not certain. This CDR3 is 14 amino acids long. Deletions cut 1 base from V and 4 bases from J, with 10 bases between. Germline CDR1 is SGHVS and CDR2 is FQNEAQ. The CDR3 region has the DNA TGTGCCAGCAGCTTAGGGGAGAGGGTCTATGGCTACACCTTC. It translates to CASSLGERVYGYTF.